Presented here are 21 T cell receptor gamma chains from one specimen sequenced in a study of Vδ1+ human thymocytes. The study, taken as a whole, reports: In the thymus, TRG and TRD repertoires looked highly polyclonal with Gaussian CDR3 lengths.

The template was reverse-transcribed extracted RNA. CDR3 amplicons came from multiplex PCR with pooled V-gene forward and constant-region reverse primers. TCRdb applied CATT to the multiplex PCR reads for clone calling. The data show 25,000 to 35,000 gamma-chain clones, around 18% seen once. These TCRs are of unknown antigen specificity. The sequenced sample consisted of Vdelta1+ gamma-delta thymocytes from the thymus. Subset of the sample: FACS-sorted CD3+ TCRalphabeta- TCRVdelta1+ TCRVdelta2- thymocytes. These receptor sequences come from a boy younger than two who had congenital heart surgery.

The gene calls are TRGV3 and TRGJP2. CDR3 length equals 17 residues. CDR1 and CDR2 (germline): VTNTFY, YDVSTARD (reference sequence). The ends lost 6 bases at V and 0 bases at J; junction bases unmatched: 13. CDR3 sequence (DNA): TGTGCCACCTGGACTGAAGAGCGATATAGTAGTGATTGGATCAAGACGTTT. Protein product: CATWTEERYSSDWIKTF.

V usage is TRGV4 and J usage is TRGJ1 or TRGJ2. The V gene's germline CDR1 is EGSTGY and CDR2 YDSYTSSV. The CDR3 has 15 residues. Germline trimming cut 1 base from V and 6 bases from J; bases unmatched to any gene: 12. CDR3 sequence reads: CATWDGLCETYKKLF. As DNA, the CDR3 is TGTGCCACCTGGGATGGATTATGTGAGACTTATAAGAAACTCTTT.

This clone was recorded once. This chain links TRGV2 with TRGJ1 or TRGJ2. J was trimmed by 0 bases and V by 1 base; bases with no gene match: 6. This CDR3 has 15 residues. Germline V gene lookup returns CDR1 EGSNGY and CDR2 YDSYNSKV. CDR3 region: CATWDGFRNYYKKLF. CDR3 sequence (DNA): TGTGCCACCTGGGACGGTTTTAGGAATTATTATAAGAAACTCTTT.

The V gene is TRGV4, the J gene TRGJP2. There are 17 residues in the CDR3. With 2 bases clipped from V and 0 bases from J, the junction kept 9 bases outside the gene matches. Germline V gene data show CDR1 as EGSTGY and CDR2 as YDSYTSSV. CDR3 in DNA: TGTGCCACCTGGGATGACGATGCTGATAGTAGTGATTGGATCAAGACGTTT. This gives the protein CATWDDDADSSDWIKTF.

The chain joins TRGV8 to TRGJ1 or TRGJ2. Trimming cost V 2 bases and J 2 bases; bases outside gene matches: 9. The CDR3 consists of 15 residues. Per germline, CDR1 VENAVY and CDR2 YDSYNSRV. The CDR3 DNA sequence: TGTGCCACCTGGGATAAGGCTGAGGATTATTATAAGAAACTCTTT. It translates to CATWDKAEDYYKKLF.

This clone was observed a few times. The sample contains more than one DNA sequence encoding this CDR3. The gene calls are TRGV4 and TRGJP1. Germline CDR1 reads EGSTGY; CDR2 reads YDSYTSSV. The CDR3 has 14 residues. Losses at the gene ends were 2 bases for V and 2 bases for J; bases not matched to a gene: 2. This CDR3 is CATWDETTGWFKIF. The CDR3 nucleotides read TGTGCCACCTGGGATGAAACCACTGGTTGGTTCAAGATATTT.

This clone was counted a few times. The chain is built from TRGV4 and TRGJ1 or TRGJ2. V shed 2 bases and J 3 bases; nucleotides not matched to a gene: 4. The CDR3 length is 13 residues. Germline values: CDR1 EGSTGY, CDR2 YDSYTSSV. This CDR3 reads CATWDVRYYKKLF. The CDR3 nucleotides read TGTGCCACCTGGGATGTACGTTATTATAAGAAACTCTTT.

The chain links TRGV9 to TRGJ1 or TRGJ2. From germline, CDR1 is GITISATS and CDR2 ISYDGTV (reference sequence). J was trimmed by 10 bases and V by 11 bases; bases with no gene match: 11. The CDR3 sequence is 10 residues long. The chain's CDR3 is CASPLGKKLF. For the CDR3, the DNA is TGTGCCTCGCCCCTAGGGAAGAAACTCTTT.

This clone was seen a few times. The chain is built from TRGV8 and TRGJ1 or TRGJ2. V was pared by 0 bases and J by 12 bases, with 5 bases of the junction left unmatched. The germline V gene encodes CDR1 VENAVY and CDR2 YDSYNSRV. The CDR3 has 11 residues. The CDR3 here is CATWDRPGKLF. The CDR3 nucleotides read TGTGCCACCTGGGATAGGCCTGGGAAACTCTTT.

This clone is medium-sized by share. This sample also contains other DNA sequences that code for the same CDR3. This rearrangement joins TRGV5 to TRGJ1 or TRGJ2. CDR1 is VINAFY, CDR2 YDVSNSKD, per germline. The CDR3 totals 11 residues. Losses at the gene ends were 0 bases for V and 12 bases for J; bases not matched to a gene: 5. The CDR3 DNA follows: TGTGCCACCTGGGACAGGCCAGGGAAACTCTTT. Residues: CATWDRPGKLF.

In its sample, this clone was seen a few times. This specimen includes other DNA sequences encoding the same CDR3. This chain links TRGV8 with TRGJ1 or TRGJ2. The V segment lost 4 bases and the J segment 0 bases; nucleotides outside the gene matches: 6. There are 14 residues in the CDR3. Germline V gene data show CDR1 as VENAVY and CDR2 as YDSYNSRV. In DNA, the CDR3 is TGTGCCACCTGGGACCCCTCGAATTATTATAAGAAACTCTTT. Amino acids: CATWDPSNYYKKLF.

This clone was found a few times. The rearrangement uses TRGV5 and TRGJ1 or TRGJ2. Germline lookup yields CDR1 VINAFY and CDR2 YDVSNSKD. The CDR3 covers 14 residues. With 3 bases clipped from V and 0 bases from J, the junction kept 5 bases outside the gene matches. The CDR3 loop is CATWDLSNYYKKLF. CDR3 DNA: TGTGCCACCTGGGACCTTTCGAATTATTATAAGAAACTCTTT.

This clone has only a few counts. The genes are TRGV8 and TRGJ1 or TRGJ2. This CDR3 has 9 amino acids. Germline CDR1 and CDR2: VENAVY and YDSYNSRV. V shed 6 bases and J 11 bases; nucleotides not matched to a gene: 4. CDR3 DNA sequence: TGTGCCACCTGGCCACAGAAACTCTTT. It encodes CATWPQKLF.

This clone is termed medium-sized. This chain uses TRGV9 with TRGJ1 or TRGJ2. V dropped 0 bases and J dropped 2; count of bases not matched to a gene: 4. Germline V lookup: CDR1 GITISATS, CDR2 ISYDGTV (reference sequence). The CDR3 is made up of 14 amino acids. Here the CDR3 DNA reads TGTGCCTTGTGGGAGGTGCCGGATTATTATAAGAAACTCTTT. Protein product: CALWEVPDYYKKLF.

The sample holds a few counts of this clone. The chain employs TRGV9 and TRGJ1 or TRGJ2. The V gene end was trimmed by 0 bases and the J gene end by 5 bases; junction bases not matched to a gene: 7. The CDR3 spans 14 residues. The germline gives CDR1 GITISATS, CDR2 ISYDGTV (reference sequence). The DNA of the CDR3 is TGTGCCTTGTGGGAGGTGCATAGAAATTATAAGAAACTCTTT. Protein: CALWEVHRNYKKLF.

This clone was seen a handful of times. The rearrangement links TRGV5 to TRGJ1 or TRGJ2. The CDR3 consists of 14 residues. V trimming: 1 base; J trimming: 3 bases; junction bases outside the gene matches: 6. Germline assignment: CDR1 VINAFY and CDR2 YDVSNSKD. The CDR3 DNA is TGTGCCACCTGGGACAGTCTCGTTTATTATAAGAAACTCTTT. This encodes CATWDSLVYYKKLF.

This clone has just a few counts. This may be a read error, as it is one base from a much larger clone. V and J are TRGV2 and TRGJ1 or TRGJ2. This CDR3 contains 13 residues. V trimming: 4 bases; J trimming: 0 bases; junction bases outside the gene matches: 3. Looked up from germline, CDR1 is EGSNGY and CDR2 is YDSYNSKV. The CDR3 protein is CATWELNYYKKLF. CDR3 in DNA: TGTGCCACCTGGGAACTGAATTATTATAAGAAACTCTTT.

With respect to this clone: The sample contains more than one DNA sequence encoding this CDR3. This chain connects TRGV9 to TRGJ1 or TRGJ2. With 0 bases clipped from V and 12 bases from J, the junction kept 5 bases outside the gene matches. From germline, CDR1 is GITISATS and CDR2 ISYDGTV (reference sequence). The CDR3 spans 11 residues. DNA for the CDR3: TGTGCCTTGTGGGAGGTGCCGGGGAAACTCTTT. Protein: CALWEVPGKLF.

Comment on this clone: At one boundary the junction diverges from the germline segment, which might be a read error. This chain joins TRGV4 and TRGJP. Per the germline V gene, CDR1 is EGSTGY and CDR2 is YDSYTSSV. The CDR3 extends over 16 amino acids. CDR3 amino acids: CATWDGEELGKKIKVF. For the CDR3, the DNA is TGTGCCACCTGGGATGGGGAAGAGTTGGGCAAAAAAATCAAGGTATTT.

Comments on this clone: Other DNA sequences in this specimen translate into the identical CDR3. V is TRGV9 and J is TRGJP1. V lost 0 bases, J lost 3 bases, and 4 bases stayed unmatched. Per germline, CDR1 GITISATS and CDR2 ISYDGTV (reference sequence). The CDR3 contains 15 residues. The CDR3 spells CALWEVRSTGWFKIF. CDR3 sequence (DNA): TGTGCCTTGTGGGAGGTGCGGTCCACTGGTTGGTTCAAGATATTT.

This clone was seen only a few times. This rearrangement joins TRGV2 to TRGJP2. CDR1 EGSNGY and CDR2 YDSYNSKV come from the germline V gene. The CDR3 extends over 12 amino acids. The ends lost 0 bases at V and 9 bases at J; junction bases unmatched: 1. Here the CDR3 reads CATWDGHWIKTF. The CDR3 DNA reads TGTGCCACCTGGGACGGGCATTGGATCAAGACGTTT.